The 9 T cell receptor beta chains presented below share a single source sample, sequenced in a study of T cell responses to AZD1222 COVID-19 vaccine. Sequenced by immunoSEQ multiplex PCR; TCRdb stores in-frame clones only, minus some. Of roughly 150,000 clones in the sample, roughly 90% were seen once. The sample here was peripheral blood, taken on day 0 of AZD1222 vaccination. These receptors all come from an adult in good health.

This sequence joins TRBV30 and TRBJ1-1; possible D gene TRBD1, 5 bases. This CDR3 comprises 11 residues. Germline CDR1 is GTSNPN and CDR2 is SVGIG (reference sequence). Trimming shortened V by 5 bases and J by 13 bases, and 17 bases separated the two germline ends. This CDR3 reads CAWETLLGVFF. The CDR3 bases are TGTGCCTGGGAGACCCTCCTAGGGGTTTTCTTT.

This sequence joins TRBV15 and TRBJ1-6; no reliable D call. The CDR3 runs to 16 residues. The germline V gene encodes CDR1 LNHNV and CDR2 YYDKDF (reference sequence). The ends were cut back, 4 bases at V and 1 base at J, with 11 bases in the middle. CDR3 residues: CATSTVAGSYNSPLHF. CDR3 nucleotides: TGTGCCACCAGCACGGTCGCCGGATCCTATAATTCACCCCTCCACTTT.

This clone was counted between two and nine times. At the DNA level, this CDR3 is encoded by other sequences in the same sample as well. This sequence joins TRBV2 and TRBJ1-1; D is uncertain. Germline CDR1 is SNHLY and CDR2 is FYNNEI. The CDR3 extends over 11 amino acids. Between the trimmed V and J ends, which lost 3 bases and 3 bases, there was a span of 2 bases. CDR3 sequence (DNA): TGTGCCAGCAGTGAGGACACTGAAGCTTTCTTT. Its protein is CASSEDTEAFF.

The rearrangement uses TRBV5-1 and TRBJ2-1; TRBD1 might be the D (5 bases). The CDR3 has 16 residues. V lost 4 bases and J lost 0, with 14 bases in between. The germline V gene has CDR1 SGHRS and CDR2 YFSETQ. The chain's CDR3 is CASSTGRQNSYNEQFF. CDR3 in DNA: TGCGCCAGCAGCACCGGCCGACAGAACTCCTACAATGAGCAGTTCTTC.

The chain carries TRBV11-2 and TRBJ2-5, with D unclear. V lost 4 bases and J lost 11, with 14 bases in between. Germline values: CDR1 SGHAT, CDR2 FQNNGV. The CDR3 loop spans 12 amino acids. This chain's CDR3 is CASSSDWQLQYF. DNA of the CDR3: TGTGCCAGCAGCTCAGACTGGCAGCTTCAGTACTTC.

The gene calls are TRBV6-2 or TRBV6-3 and TRBJ1-1, with D possibly matching TRBD1 (5 bases). The CDR3 is 15 amino acids. V was trimmed by 5 bases and J by 7 bases, leaving 20 bases between them. Germline V gives CDR1 MNHEY, CDR2 SVGEGT. The CDR3 here is CASSNYMGKDSEAFF. The CDR3 bases are TGTGCCAGCAGTAACTACATGGGCAAAGACAGTGAAGCTTTCTTT.

This chain links TRBV5-6 with TRBJ1-3, with unresolved D. V lost 4 bases and J 4 bases, leaving 15 bases between the germline ends. The CDR3 has 15 residues. Germline CDR1 is SGHDT and CDR2 is YYEEEE. In DNA form, the CDR3 reads TGTGCCAGCAGCCAACTTGGGGTTACAGGAAACACCATATATTTT. The encoded protein is CASSQLGVTGNTIYF.

The chain joins TRBV27 to TRBJ1-2, with no clear D. V lost 1 base to trimming and J lost 8 bases, with 14 bases between them. The CDR3 consists of 14 residues. Germline V gives CDR1 MNHEY, CDR2 SMNVEV (reference sequence). The CDR3 is CASSLLPTPDGYTF. CDR3 nucleotides: TGTGCCAGCAGTTTATTACCGACGCCAGACGGCTACACCTTC.

The chain joins TRBV5-5 to TRBJ2-7; possible D gene TRBD1, 5 bases. Germline V gene sequence: CDR1 SGHKS, CDR2 YYEKEE (reference sequence). The CDR3 contains 15 residues. V was pared by 7 bases and J by 3 bases, with 20 bases between. The CDR3 loop is CASQAPGNRNYEQYF. CDR3 DNA sequence: TGTGCCAGCCAGGCCCCAGGGAATCGGAACTACGAGCAGTACTTC. The full variable domain, in which reference TRBV5-5 and TRBJ2-7 provide the parts outside the CDR3, is DAGVTQSPTHLIKTRGQQVTLRCSPISGHKSVSWYQQVLGQGPQFIFQYYEKEERGRGNFPDRFSARQFPNYSSELNVNALLLGDSALYLCASQAPGNRNYEQYFGPGTRLTVT.